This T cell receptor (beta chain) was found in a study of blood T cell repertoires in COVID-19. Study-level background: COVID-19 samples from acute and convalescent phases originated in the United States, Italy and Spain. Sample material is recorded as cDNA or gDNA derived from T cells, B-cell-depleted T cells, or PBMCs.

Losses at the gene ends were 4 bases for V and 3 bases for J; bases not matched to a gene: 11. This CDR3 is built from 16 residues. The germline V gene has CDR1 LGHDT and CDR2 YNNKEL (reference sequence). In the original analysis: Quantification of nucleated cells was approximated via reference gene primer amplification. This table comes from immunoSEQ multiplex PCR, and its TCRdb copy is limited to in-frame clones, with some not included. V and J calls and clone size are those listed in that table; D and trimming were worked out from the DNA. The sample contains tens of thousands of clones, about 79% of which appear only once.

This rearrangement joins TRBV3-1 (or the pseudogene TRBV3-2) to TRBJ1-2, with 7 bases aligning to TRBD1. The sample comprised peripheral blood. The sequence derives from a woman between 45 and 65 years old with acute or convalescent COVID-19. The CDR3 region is CASSPTPGTADYGYTF. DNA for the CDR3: TGTGCCAGCAGCCCAACGCCCGGGACAGCTGACTATGGCTACACCTTC.